This entry is about one TCR beta chain. The antigen remains unidentified. Sequenced by immunoSEQ multiplex PCR; TCRdb stores in-frame clones only, minus some. Altogether more than 120,000 clones are present, approximately 90% being singletons, with the ten largest covering approximately 5%. This sample was included in a study of Ad26.COV2.S vaccination and SARS-CoV-2 variants. Germline V gene sequence: CDR1 MDHEN, CDR2 SYDVKM. The CDR3 contains 14 residues. Losses at the gene ends were 5 bases for V and 4 bases for J; bases not matched to a gene: 6. Study-level findings and limits: Overall T cell responses may have been underestimated by the analyses of TCR breadth and depth.

The clonotype originates from a human donor who had recovered from COVID-19. Sequenced material: peripheral blood, taken after recovery from COVID-19. This chain links TRBV28 with TRBJ1-2; 8 positions agree with TRBD1. CDR3 sequence: CASSPGGSSYGYTF. The CDR3 nucleotides read TGTGCCAGCAGTCCAGGGGGCAGCTCCTATGGCTACACCTTC.